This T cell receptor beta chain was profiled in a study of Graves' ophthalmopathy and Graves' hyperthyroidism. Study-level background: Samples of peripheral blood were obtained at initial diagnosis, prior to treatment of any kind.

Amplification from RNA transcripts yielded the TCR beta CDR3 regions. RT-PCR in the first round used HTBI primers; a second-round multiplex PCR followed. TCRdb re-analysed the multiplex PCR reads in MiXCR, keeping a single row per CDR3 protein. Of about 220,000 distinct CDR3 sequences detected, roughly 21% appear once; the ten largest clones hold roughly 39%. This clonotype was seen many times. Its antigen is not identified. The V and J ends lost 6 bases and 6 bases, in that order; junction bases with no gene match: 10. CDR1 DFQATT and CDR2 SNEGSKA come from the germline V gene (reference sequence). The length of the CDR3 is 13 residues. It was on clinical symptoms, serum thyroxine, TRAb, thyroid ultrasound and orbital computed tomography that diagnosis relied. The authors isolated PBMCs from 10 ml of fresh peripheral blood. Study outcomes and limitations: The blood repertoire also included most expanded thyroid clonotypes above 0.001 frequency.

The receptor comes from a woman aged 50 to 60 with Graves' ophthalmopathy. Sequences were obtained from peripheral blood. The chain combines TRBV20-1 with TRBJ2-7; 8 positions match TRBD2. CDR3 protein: CSASGGRLGEQYF. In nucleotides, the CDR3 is TGCAGTGCGTCGGGCGGGAGGCTGGGCGAGCAGTACTTC.